These 16 T cell receptor beta chains came from one sample sequenced in a study of regulatory T cells in long-lasting Graves disease. The time point is: newly diagnosed GD, antithyroid drugs for less than 3 months. PBMCs were the source of the RNA used for TCR sequencing. Arm-PCR of CDR3 regions and iRepertoire HTBI primers were used to build TCR beta libraries. TCRdb reprocessed the multiplex PCR reads with MiXCR, giving one entry per CDR3 protein. The sample has approximately 350,000 distinct CDR3 sequences, around 15% seen once. The same sample was also studied in work on T cells in Graves' hyperthyroidism and ophthalmopathy.

This material consisted of peripheral blood mononuclear cells (PBMCs), taken at new diagnosis, from a patient treated with antithyroid drugs. The receptors originated from a man in his forties or fifties with Graves disease.

J is TRBJ1-5 and V is TRBV20-1; D is unclear. This CDR3 has 18 amino acids. V was trimmed by 0 bases and J by 0 bases, leaving 18 bases between them. From germline, CDR1 is DFQATT and CDR2 SNEGSKA (reference sequence). As DNA, the CDR3 is TGCAGTGCTAGAGATAGGCCTCTCAAGGGAGATAGCAATCAGCCCCAGCATTTT. Its protein is CSARDRPLKGDSNQPQHF.

In its sample, this clonotype was seen a few times. The chain uses TRBV4-2 and TRBJ1-1; D gene unclear. Trimming took 1 base from V and 1 from J, leaving 7 bases between them. The length of the CDR3 is 14 residues. Germline CDR1 is LGHNA and CDR2 is YNFKEQ. The CDR3 protein is CASSQVLSNTEAFF. CDR3 in DNA: TGTGCCAGCAGCCAAGTGCTGTCGAACACTGAAGCTTTCTTT.

This clonotype has a handful of counts. The rearrangement joins TRBV28 to TRBJ1-2; 7 bases map to TRBD1. The CDR3 is 13 residues long. Trimming at V came to 6 bases and at J to 6 bases, leaving 7 bases not matched to a gene. Germline V gene lookup returns CDR1 MDHEN and CDR2 SYDVKM. As DNA, the CDR3 is TGTGCCAGCAGCTCGACAGGGTTAAATGGCTACACCTTC. Its translation: CASSSTGLNGYTF.

A remark on this clonotype: This may stem from a read error, because a much larger clone lies one nucleotide away. The rearrangement links TRBV7-8 to TRBJ2-3; D call uncertain. Germline loops: CDR1 SGHVS, CDR2 FQNEAQ. This CDR3 contains 18 residues. CDR3 loop: CVSSLDPSGVGSTDTQYF. CDR3 DNA sequence: TGTGTCAGCAGCTTAGACCCATCAGGTGTGGGGAGCACAGATACGCAGTATTTT.

Ten or more counts support this clonotype. The V call is TRBV9, the J call TRBJ1-3; D is undetermined. V lost 0 bases, J lost 0 bases, and 13 bases lay in between. The CDR3 covers 17 residues. Germline CDR1 SGDLS, CDR2 YYNGEE. The CDR3 bases are TGTGCCAGCAGCGTAGTTCCGACACCCAACTCTGGAAACACCATATATTTT. Encoded protein: CASSVVPTPNSGNTIYF.

This clonotype was counted ten times or more. This sequence joins TRBV6-1 and TRBJ2-7; 7 bases fit TRBD1. Germline lookup yields CDR1 MNHNS and CDR2 SASEGT. V shed 2 bases, J shed 2 bases, and the junction held 3 bases outside the gene matches. This CDR3 comprises 14 residues. CDR3 in DNA: TGTGCCAGCAGTGAACGGGACAGAGCCTACGAGCAGTACTTC. It codes for CASSERDRAYEQYF.

This clonotype was recorded many times. The CDR3 sequence is CASSLRGLPGPDTQYF. In nucleotides, the CDR3 is TGTGCCAGCAGTTTACGTGGGCTTCCGGGTCCAGATACGCAGTATTTT. V is TRBV28 and J is TRBJ2-3; no clear D gene. The CDR3 consists of 16 residues. Deletions cut 2 bases from V and 4 bases from J, with 16 bases between. Looked up from germline, CDR1 is MDHEN and CDR2 is SYDVKM.

Many counts were recorded for this clonotype. The chain uses TRBV6-1 and TRBJ2-5; perhaps TRBD2 as D (6 bases). The germline gives CDR1 MNHNS, CDR2 SASEGT. Trimming removed 5 bases from V and 5 bases from J, with 21 bases in between. The CDR3 runs to 16 residues. In nucleotides, the CDR3 is TGTGCCAGCAGTAATAGGGAAGAACTAGCTGCGGAGACCCAGTACTTC. Translating gives CASSNREELAAETQYF.

The table lists this clonotype with many counts. The chain has TRBV7-3 and TRBJ1-1; D not certain. V shed 4 bases and J shed 4 bases, with 10 bases lying between them. Germline V gives CDR1 SGHTA, CDR2 FQGTGA. The CDR3 length is 13 residues. CDR3 nucleotides: TGTGCCAGCAGCTCAAATTCGGGCACTGAAGCTTTCTTT. Residues: CASSSNSGTEAFF.

This clonotype was seen ten or more times. CDR3 residues: CSALGRSYEQYF. CDR3 bases: TGCAGTGCTCTCGGACGGAGCTACGAGCAGTACTTC. The V gene is TRBV20-1, the J gene TRBJ2-7; no reliable D call. The V and J ends lost 5 bases and 3 bases respectively, with 11 bases between them. CDR1 and CDR2 from the germline V gene are DFQATT and SNEGSKA (reference sequence). The CDR3 contains 12 residues.

This clonotype was seen a few times. This chain's CDR3 is CASSMPQGNQPQHF. CDR3 bases: TGTGCCAGTAGTATGCCACAGGGAAATCAGCCCCAGCATTTT. The chain couples TRBV19 to TRBJ1-5; possible D gene TRBD1, 6 bases. The germline CDR1 and CDR2 sequences are LNHDA and SQIVND (reference sequence). V lost 3 bases and J 4 bases, leaving 10 bases between the germline ends. This CDR3 is built from 14 residues.

The genes are TRBV29-1 and TRBJ2-2; D is ambiguous. Germline CDR1 reads SQVTM; CDR2 reads ANQGSEA. CDR3 size: 10 residues. The CDR3 bases are TGCACCTCTTCTCCCGGGGAGCTGTTTTTT. Protein sequence: CTSSPGELFF.

A note on this clonotype: Being one base from a much bigger clone, this may be a read error. The chain couples TRBV11-3 to TRBJ2-4; possibly TRBD1 for D (5 bases). The CDR3 covers 12 residues. Germline CDR1 reads SGHNT; CDR2 reads YENEEA. The CDR3: CAGSSNTGSPFF. The CDR3 region has the DNA TGTGCCGGCAGCTCAAATACAGGCTCGCCGTTCTTC.

A note on this clonotype: A much larger clone sits a single nucleotide away, making a read error possible. This chain links TRBV11-2 with TRBJ2-1, with D maybe TRBD1 (6 bases). Trimming removed 5 bases from V and 13 bases from J, with 21 bases in between. This CDR3 is built from 14 residues. Germline V CDR1 and CDR2: SGHAT, FQNNGV. This chain's CDR3 is CASSPLGATETQFF. CDR3 nucleotides: TGTGCCAGCAGCCCCTTGGGGGCAACCGAGACCCAGTTCTTC.

Details on this clonotype: This may be a read error, as it is one base from a much larger clone. The rearrangement links TRBV12-3 or TRBV12-4 to TRBJ2-1; D tentatively fits TRBD1 or TRBD2 (6 bases each). The V and J ends lost 6 bases and 10 bases respectively, with 22 bases between them. The CDR3 is 15 amino acids. CDR3 sequence reads: CASSRGTPFSYEQFF. CDR3 nucleotides: TGTGCCAGCAGCCGCGGGACACCTTTTTCCTACGAGCAGTTCTTC.

Ten or more counts support this clonotype. This rearrangement joins TRBV18 to TRBJ2-1; weak D call: TRBD2 (5 bases). V lost 0 bases and J 1 base, leaving 16 bases between the germline ends. The CDR3 spans 18 residues. Germline V CDR1 and CDR2: KGHSH, LQKENI. CDR3 in DNA: TGTGCCAGCTCACCACCCCTTGATTTGGGAGAGTCCTACAATGAGCAGTTCTTC. This gives the protein CASSPPLDLGESYNEQFF. Full variable domain (remainder filled in from reference TRBV18 and TRBJ2-1): NAGVMQNPRHLVRRRGQEARLRCSPMKGHSHVYWYRQLPEEGLKFMVYLQKENIIDESGMPKERFSAEFPKEGPSILRIQQVVRGDSAAYFCASSPPLDLGESYNEQFFGPGTRLTVL.